Presented here are 16 T cell receptor beta chains from one specimen sequenced in a study of T cells in Graves' hyperthyroidism and ophthalmopathy. Amplification targeted TCR beta CDR3 regions from RNA transcripts. HTBI primers drove first-round RT-PCR of the TCR CDR3. MiXCR, applied by TCRdb to the multiplex PCR reads, yields one record per CDR3 protein. The sample yields roughly 300,000 distinct CDR3 sequences, more than 11% seen once. The sequenced material came from blood. All receptors come from a woman aged 30 to 39 with Graves' hyperthyroidism.

This clonotype was seen at least ten times. This rearrangement joins TRBV28 to TRBJ1-6; TRBD1 agrees at 7 bases. The J segment lost 6 bases and the V segment lost 5 bases, leaving 7 bases of the junction unmatched. The V gene's germline CDR1 is MDHEN and CDR2 SYDVKM. This CDR3 comprises 15 residues. CDR3 sequence reads: CASSGPGQTNSPLHF. Written as DNA, the CDR3 is TGTGCCAGCAGTGGGCCGGGACAGACTAATTCACCCCTCCACTTT.

The DNA of the CDR3 is TGTGCCAGCCTGGCAGGCTATAGCAATCAGCCCCAGCATTTT. It encodes CASLAGYSNQPQHF. The chain combines TRBV6-4 with TRBJ1-5; no firm D call. Germline V gene sequence: CDR1 MRHNA, CDR2 SNTAGT. Trimming cost V 8 bases and J 0 bases, with 11 bases left between them. CDR3 length: 14 amino acids.

This clonotype came up many times. The chain combines TRBV7-2 with TRBJ2-6; 8 nucleotides align to TRBD1. Germline V gene lookup returns CDR1 SGHTA and CDR2 FQGNSA. The V segment lost 1 base and the J segment 8 bases; nucleotides outside the gene matches: 7. CDR3 length: 16 amino acids. The CDR3 DNA follows: TGTGCCAGCAGCTTAGGACAGGGGCCCCTCACCAACGTCCTGACTTTC. Amino acids: CASSLGQGPLTNVLTF.

In this sample, this clonotype turned up many times. CDR3 in DNA: TGTGCCAGCAGCCCTCGAGGAACACAGGGGGGTTACGAGCAGTACTTC. It is translated as CASSPRGTQGGYEQYF. The chain is built from TRBV7-9 and TRBJ2-7; 8 bases agree with TRBD1. The germline gives CDR1 SEHNR, CDR2 FQNEAQ (reference sequence). This CDR3 comprises 16 residues. Unmatched junction bases numbered 13, after V lost 5 bases and J lost 4 bases.

This clonotype was found many times. The chain couples TRBV5-8 to TRBJ1-2; no definite D call. The CDR3 is made up of 10 amino acids. Per germline, CDR1 SGHTS and CDR2 YDEGEE. V was clipped by 4 bases and J by 13 bases, with 11 bases between them. As DNA, the CDR3 is TGTGCCAGCAGCATCCCCGGTCTCACCTTC. Translation gives CASSIPGLTF.

Ten or more counts support this clonotype. The rearrangement links TRBV6-1 to TRBJ1-1, with 7 nucleotides matching TRBD1. The CDR3 has 13 amino acids. J was trimmed by 7 bases and V by 6 bases; bases with no gene match: 8. The germline V gene has CDR1 MNHNS and CDR2 SASEGT. CDR3 coding DNA: TGTGCCAGCAGCAACGACAGGGCGGGTGAAGCTTTCTTT. This encodes CASSNDRAGEAFF.

This clonotype was found many times. The rearrangement joins TRBV27 to TRBJ2-5; no firm D call. CDR3 size: 12 residues. Trimming shortened V by 4 bases and J by 3 bases, and 6 bases separated the two germline ends. CDR1 and CDR2 (germline): MNHEY, SMNVEV (reference sequence). The CDR3 DNA follows: TGTGCCAGCAGTTCGAATGAAGAGACCCAGTACTTC. Translating gives CASSSNEETQYF.

This clonotype showed up just a few times. The rearrangement uses TRBV19 and TRBJ2-5, with 7 bases matching TRBD1. Germline CDR1 and CDR2: LNHDA and SQIVND (reference sequence). The CDR3 has 14 residues. V trimming: 6 bases; J trimming: 5 bases; junction bases outside the gene matches: 9. The CDR3 spells CASSLTGLGETQYF. The CDR3, as DNA: TGTGCCAGTAGCCTGACAGGGTTGGGGGAGACCCAGTACTTC.

A remark on this clonotype: This may come from a read error, since a much larger clone is one base off. The chain is built from TRBV9 and TRBJ2-2, with D perhaps assigned TRBD1 or TRBD2 (5 bases each). The germline V gene has CDR1 SGDLS and CDR2 YYNGEE. The CDR3 covers 14 residues. CDR3 sequence (DNA): TGTGCCAGCAGCTTCAGGGTAGGCACCGGGGAGCTGGTTTTT. This codes for CASSFRVGTGELVF.

The chain recombines TRBV7-2 with TRBJ2-1; 13 bases align to TRBD2. The germline V gene has CDR1 SGHTA and CDR2 FQGNSA. The CDR3 extends over 17 amino acids. Trimming removed 1 base from V and 10 bases from J; junction bases left unmatched: 10. The CDR3 sequence: CASSLVVTGLAGLEQFF. Written as DNA, the CDR3 is TGTGCCAGCAGCTTAGTAGTTACGGGACTAGCGGGACTAGAGCAGTTCTTC.

The chain is built from TRBV6-1 and TRBJ2-2; TRBD2 matches at 11 bases. The V gene's germline CDR1 is MNHNS and CDR2 SASEGT. The CDR3 runs to 17 residues. The junction had 7 bases not matched to a gene; V was cut back by 7 bases and J by 0 bases. CDR3 bases: TGTGCCAGCACAGACCCGGGACTAGCGGCGAACACCGGGGAGCTGTTTTTT. Protein: CASTDPGLAANTGELFF.

Concerning this clonotype itself: A junction boundary mismatches the germline segment, possibly from a read error. The chain links TRBV14 to TRBJ1-1; D is possibly TRBD1 (6 bases). Germline CDR1 reads SGHDN; CDR2 reads FVKESK. The CDR3 consists of 18 residues. Here the CDR3 reads CTSSQPSDYDRRKLEAFF. The CDR3 region has the DNA TGTACCAGCAGCCAACCCTCGGACTATGACAGGCGGAAACTCGAAGCTTTCTTT.

This clonotype was seen repeatedly, ten times or more. The V and J genes are TRBV5-1 and TRBJ2-1; 8 nucleotides align to TRBD2. The CDR3 runs to 15 residues. Per germline, CDR1 SGHRS and CDR2 YFSETQ. Trimming took 1 base from V and 7 from J; bases not matched to a gene: 7. The CDR3, as DNA: TGCGCCAGCAGCTTGCTTTTGCGGGAGGTTAATGAGCAGTTCTTC. This gives the protein CASSLLLREVNEQFF.

The rearrangement uses TRBV6-1 and TRBJ1-2; D is ambiguous. CDR1 is MNHNS, CDR2 SASEGT, per germline. The V gene lost 1 base and the J gene lost 5 bases, with 14 bases spanning the gap. This CDR3 has 15 amino acids. CDR3 nucleotides: TGTGCCAGCAGTGAAGACGGGCGAGGACTGTATGGCTACACCTTC. It translates to CASSEDGRGLYGYTF.

On this clonotype itself: A read error may explain this, as a much larger clone is one base away. This chain joins TRBV28 and TRBJ2-1, with 7 bases identical to TRBD2. The CDR3 extends over 14 amino acids. Germline CDR1 MDHEN, CDR2 SYDVKM. In DNA, the CDR3 is TGTGCCAGCATCTTAAGAAGCGGGATTAATGAGCAGTCCTTC. It codes for CASILRSGINEQSF.

CDR3: CASREGLEQYF. CDR3 nucleotides: TGCGCCAGCAGGGAGGGCCTCGAGCAGTACTTC. This chain connects TRBV4-1 to TRBJ2-7, with a possible D match to TRBD2 (6 bases). Trimming removed 6 bases from V and 6 bases from J, with 9 bases in between. Germline CDR1 MGHRA, CDR2 YSYEKL. The length of the CDR3 is 11 residues.